The clone carrying this T cell receptor (beta chain) showed up just once. Treatment here: 15 to 20 received Ad26.COV2.S at low or high dose, single or two shots; roughly five received placebo; per-sample allocation not given. Material that was analyzed had been drawn on day 63 after the first vaccine or placebo injection. An adult aged 18-55 years in Boston served as the donor. The data stem from a study of Ad26.COV2.S vaccination and SARS-CoV-2 variants. Method: immunoSEQ multiplex PCR; TCRdb's copy keeps in-frame clones and lacks some. This table holds about 350,000 clones, 70% to 90% found once. The clonotype comes from a person aged 18-60 years who received the Ad26.COV2.S COVID-19 vaccine or a placebo. Sequencing was performed on peripheral blood, taken in a trial of Ad26.COV2.S vaccine versus placebo.

The CDR3 coding sequence is TGTGCCAGCAGCCTGAGACTAGCGGGATTTAATGAGCAGTTCTTC. It translates to CASSLRLAGFNEQFF. This chain links TRBV4-2 with TRBJ2-1; 11 bases match TRBD2. This CDR3 is built from 15 residues. V shed 4 bases, J shed 7 bases, and the junction held 6 bases outside the gene matches. Germline V gene data show CDR1 as LGHNA and CDR2 as YNFKEQ.